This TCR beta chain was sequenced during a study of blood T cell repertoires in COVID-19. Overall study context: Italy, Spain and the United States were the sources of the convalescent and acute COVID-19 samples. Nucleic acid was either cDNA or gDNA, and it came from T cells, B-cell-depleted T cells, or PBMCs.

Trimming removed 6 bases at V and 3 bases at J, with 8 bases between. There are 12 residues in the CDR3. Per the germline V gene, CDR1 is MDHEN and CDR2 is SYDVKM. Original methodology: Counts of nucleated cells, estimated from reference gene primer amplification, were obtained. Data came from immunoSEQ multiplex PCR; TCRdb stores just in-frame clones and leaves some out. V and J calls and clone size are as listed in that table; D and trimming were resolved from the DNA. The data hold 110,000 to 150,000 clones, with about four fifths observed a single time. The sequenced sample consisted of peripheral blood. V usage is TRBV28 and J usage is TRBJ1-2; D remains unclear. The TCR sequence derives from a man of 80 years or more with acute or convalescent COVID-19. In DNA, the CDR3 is TGTGCCAGCAGCCAAAGCGACTATGGCTACACCTTC. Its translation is CASSQSDYGYTF.